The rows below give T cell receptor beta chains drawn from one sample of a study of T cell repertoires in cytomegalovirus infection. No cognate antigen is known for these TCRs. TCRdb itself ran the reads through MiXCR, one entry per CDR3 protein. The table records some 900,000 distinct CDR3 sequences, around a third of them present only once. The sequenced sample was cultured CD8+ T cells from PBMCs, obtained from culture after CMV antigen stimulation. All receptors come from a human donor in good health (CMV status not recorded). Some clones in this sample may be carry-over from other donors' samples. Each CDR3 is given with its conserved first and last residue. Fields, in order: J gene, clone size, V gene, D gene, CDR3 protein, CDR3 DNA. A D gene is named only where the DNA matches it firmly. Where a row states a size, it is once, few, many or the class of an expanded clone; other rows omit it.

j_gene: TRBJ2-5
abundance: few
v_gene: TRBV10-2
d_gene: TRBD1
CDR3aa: CASSLQGSPETQYF
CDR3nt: TGCGCCAGCAGTTTACAGGGGTCCCCAGAGACCCAGTACTTC

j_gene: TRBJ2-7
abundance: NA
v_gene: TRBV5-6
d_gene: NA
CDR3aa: CASSLVRGAPYEQYF
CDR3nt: TGTGCCAGCAGCTTGGTACGGGGGGCCCCCTACGAGCAGTACTTC

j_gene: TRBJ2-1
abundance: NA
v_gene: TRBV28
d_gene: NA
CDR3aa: CASSPDGTSSYNEQFF
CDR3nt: TGTGCCAGCAGTCCTGACGGGACGAGCTCCTACAATGAGCAGTTCTTC

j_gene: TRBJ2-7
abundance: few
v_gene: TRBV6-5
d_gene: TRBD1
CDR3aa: CASSYSPGGLEQYF
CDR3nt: TGTGCCAGCAGTTACTCTCCAGGGGGCCTCGAGCAGTACTTC

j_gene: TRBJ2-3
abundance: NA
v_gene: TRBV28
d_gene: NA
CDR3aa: CASSYDTSTDTQYF
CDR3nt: TGTGCCAGCAGTTACGACACTAGCACAGATACGCAGTATTTT

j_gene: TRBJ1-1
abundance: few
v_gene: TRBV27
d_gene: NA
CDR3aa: CASSRLAGMGPEAFF
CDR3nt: TGTGCCAGCAGTCGCCTAGCAGGCATGGGCCCTGAAGCTTTCTTT

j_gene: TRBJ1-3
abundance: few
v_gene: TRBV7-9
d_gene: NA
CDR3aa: CATIAETHTGNTIYF
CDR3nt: TGTGCCACCATCGCAGAGACACACACTGGAAACACCATATATTTT

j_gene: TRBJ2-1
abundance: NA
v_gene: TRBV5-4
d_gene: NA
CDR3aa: CAEGGQSSYNEQFF
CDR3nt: TGTGCCGAGGGGGGGCAAAGCTCCTACAATGAGCAGTTCTTC

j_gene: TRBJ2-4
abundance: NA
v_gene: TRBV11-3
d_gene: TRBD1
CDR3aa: CASSLGTGTIQYF
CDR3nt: TGTGCCAGCAGCTTAGGGACAGGGACCATTCAGTACTTC

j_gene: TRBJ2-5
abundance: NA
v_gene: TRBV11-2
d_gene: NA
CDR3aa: CASSSRWAGETQYF
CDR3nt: TGTGCCAGCAGCTCGAGGTGGGCTGGGGAGACCCAGTACTTC

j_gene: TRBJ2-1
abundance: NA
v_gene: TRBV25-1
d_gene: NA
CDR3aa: CASSDRTSSYNEQFF
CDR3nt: TGTGCCAGCAGTGACAGAACGAGCTCCTACAATGAGCAGTTCTTC

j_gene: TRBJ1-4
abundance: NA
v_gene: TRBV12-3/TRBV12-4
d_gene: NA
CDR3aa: CASSPADGKLFF
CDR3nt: TGTGCCAGCAGTCCAGCGGACGGAAAACTGTTTTTT

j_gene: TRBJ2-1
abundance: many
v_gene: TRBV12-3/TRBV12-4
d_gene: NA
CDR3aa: CASSETLQREQFF
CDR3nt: TGTGCCAGCAGTGAGACCCTGCAGCGAGAGCAGTTCTTC

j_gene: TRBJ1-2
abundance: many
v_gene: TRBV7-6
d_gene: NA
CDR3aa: CASSLAKGSRTYPSGYTF
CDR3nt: TGTGCCAGCAGCTTAGCAAAAGGGTCACGGACTTACCCGAGTGGCTACACCTTC

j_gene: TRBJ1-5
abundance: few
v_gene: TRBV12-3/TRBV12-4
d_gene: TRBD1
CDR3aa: CASSFLVPGQGRSNQPQHF
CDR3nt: TGTGCCAGCAGTTTCCTCGTCCCGGGACAGGGCCGTAGCAATCAGCCCCAGCATTTT

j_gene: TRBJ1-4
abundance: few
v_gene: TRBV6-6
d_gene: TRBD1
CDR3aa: CASSYQQGSLNEKLFF
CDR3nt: TGTGCCAGCAGTTACCAACAGGGGTCACTTAATGAAAAACTGTTTTTT

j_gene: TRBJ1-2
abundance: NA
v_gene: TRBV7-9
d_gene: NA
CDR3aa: CASSWSRQGLYGYTF
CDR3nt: TGTGCCAGCAGCTGGTCCAGGCAGGGTCTGTATGGCTACACCTTC

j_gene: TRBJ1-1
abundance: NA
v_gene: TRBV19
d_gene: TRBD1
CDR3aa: CASSIGTGGNTEAFF
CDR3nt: TGTGCCAGTAGTATAGGGACAGGGGGAAACACTGAAGCTTTCTTT

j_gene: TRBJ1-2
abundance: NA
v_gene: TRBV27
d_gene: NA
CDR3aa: CASSLSARMGGYTF
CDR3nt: TGTGCCAGCAGTTTATCGGCCAGGATGGGTGGCTACACCTTC

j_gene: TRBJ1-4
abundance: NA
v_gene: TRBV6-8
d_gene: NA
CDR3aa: CASSPSEGLLNEKLFF
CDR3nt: TGTGCCAGCAGCCCGAGCGAGGGACTGCTTAATGAAAAACTGTTTTTT

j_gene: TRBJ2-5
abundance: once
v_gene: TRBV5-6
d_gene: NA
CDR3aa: CASSFKVVETQYF
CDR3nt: TGTGCCAGCAGCTTCAAGGTAGTGGAGACCCAGTACTTC

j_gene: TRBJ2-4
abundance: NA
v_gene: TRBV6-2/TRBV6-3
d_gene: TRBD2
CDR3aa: CASESGGAWNIQYF
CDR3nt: TGTGCCAGCGAGAGCGGGGGGGCCTGGAACATTCAGTACTTC

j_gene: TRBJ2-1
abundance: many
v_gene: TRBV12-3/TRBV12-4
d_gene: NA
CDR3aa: CASSLIRAYNEQFF
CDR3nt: TGTGCCAGCAGTTTAATACGGGCTTACAATGAGCAGTTCTTC

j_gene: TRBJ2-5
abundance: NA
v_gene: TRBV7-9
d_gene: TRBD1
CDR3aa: CASSLVTRTGLETQYF
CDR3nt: TGTGCCAGCAGCTTAGTCACCCGGACAGGCCTAGAGACCCAGTACTTC

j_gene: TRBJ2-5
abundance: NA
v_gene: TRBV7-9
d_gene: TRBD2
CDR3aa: CASSSYGEGHF
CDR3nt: TGTGCCAGCAGCTCCTACGGGGAGGGACACTTC

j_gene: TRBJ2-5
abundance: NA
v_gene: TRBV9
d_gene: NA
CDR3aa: CASSVLAVGSQETQYF
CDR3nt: TGTGCCAGCAGCGTACTAGCCGTGGGGAGTCAAGAGACCCAGTACTTC

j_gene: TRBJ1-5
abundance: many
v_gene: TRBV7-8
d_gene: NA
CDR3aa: CASSPGVQPQHF
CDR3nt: TGTGCCAGCAGCCCGGGTGTTCAGCCCCAGCATTTT